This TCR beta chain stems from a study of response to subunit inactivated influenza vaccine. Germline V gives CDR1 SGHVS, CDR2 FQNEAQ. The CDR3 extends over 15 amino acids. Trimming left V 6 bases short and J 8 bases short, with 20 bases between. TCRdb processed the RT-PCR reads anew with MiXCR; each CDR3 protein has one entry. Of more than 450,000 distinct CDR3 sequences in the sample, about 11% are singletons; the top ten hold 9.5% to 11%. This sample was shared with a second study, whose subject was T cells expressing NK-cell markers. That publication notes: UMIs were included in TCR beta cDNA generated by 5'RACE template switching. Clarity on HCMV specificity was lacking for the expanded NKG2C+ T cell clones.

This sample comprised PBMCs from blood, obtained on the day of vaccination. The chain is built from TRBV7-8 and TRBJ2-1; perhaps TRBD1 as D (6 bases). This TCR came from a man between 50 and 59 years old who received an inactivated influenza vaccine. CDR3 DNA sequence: TGTGCCAGCAGTCTAGTCCCCGGTGGGGGCCATGAGCAGTTCTTC. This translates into CASSLVPGGGHEQFF.